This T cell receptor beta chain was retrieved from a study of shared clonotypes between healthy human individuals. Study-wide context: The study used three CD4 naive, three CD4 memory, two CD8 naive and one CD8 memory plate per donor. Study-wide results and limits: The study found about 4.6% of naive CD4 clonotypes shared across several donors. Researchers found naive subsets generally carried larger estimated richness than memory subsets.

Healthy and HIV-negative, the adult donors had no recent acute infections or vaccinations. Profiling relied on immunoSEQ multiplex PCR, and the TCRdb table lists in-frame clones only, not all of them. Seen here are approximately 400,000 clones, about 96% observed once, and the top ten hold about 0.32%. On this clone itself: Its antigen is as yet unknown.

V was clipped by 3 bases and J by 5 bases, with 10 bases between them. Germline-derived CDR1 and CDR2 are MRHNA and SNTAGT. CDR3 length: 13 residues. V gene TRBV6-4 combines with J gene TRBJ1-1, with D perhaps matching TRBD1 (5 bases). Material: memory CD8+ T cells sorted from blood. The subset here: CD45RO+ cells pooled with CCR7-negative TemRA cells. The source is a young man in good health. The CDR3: CASSDRQGTEAFF. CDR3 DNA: TGTGCCAGCAGTGATCGGCAGGGAACTGAAGCTTTCTTT.